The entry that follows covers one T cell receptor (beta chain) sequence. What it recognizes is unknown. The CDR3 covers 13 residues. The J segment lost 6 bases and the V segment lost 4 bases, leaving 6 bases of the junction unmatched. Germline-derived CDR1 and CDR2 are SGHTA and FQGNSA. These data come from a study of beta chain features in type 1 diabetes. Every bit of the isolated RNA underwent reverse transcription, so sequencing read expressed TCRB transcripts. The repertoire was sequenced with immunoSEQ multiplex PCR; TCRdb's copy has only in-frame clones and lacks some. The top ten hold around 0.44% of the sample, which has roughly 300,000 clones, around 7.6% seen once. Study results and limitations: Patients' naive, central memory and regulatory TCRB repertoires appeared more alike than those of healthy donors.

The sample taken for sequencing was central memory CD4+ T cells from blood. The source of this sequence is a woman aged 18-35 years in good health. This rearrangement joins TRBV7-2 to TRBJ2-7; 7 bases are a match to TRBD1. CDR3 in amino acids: CASSSLRQGEQYF. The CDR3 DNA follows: TGTGCCAGCAGCTCCCTCAGACAGGGCGAGCAGTACTTC.